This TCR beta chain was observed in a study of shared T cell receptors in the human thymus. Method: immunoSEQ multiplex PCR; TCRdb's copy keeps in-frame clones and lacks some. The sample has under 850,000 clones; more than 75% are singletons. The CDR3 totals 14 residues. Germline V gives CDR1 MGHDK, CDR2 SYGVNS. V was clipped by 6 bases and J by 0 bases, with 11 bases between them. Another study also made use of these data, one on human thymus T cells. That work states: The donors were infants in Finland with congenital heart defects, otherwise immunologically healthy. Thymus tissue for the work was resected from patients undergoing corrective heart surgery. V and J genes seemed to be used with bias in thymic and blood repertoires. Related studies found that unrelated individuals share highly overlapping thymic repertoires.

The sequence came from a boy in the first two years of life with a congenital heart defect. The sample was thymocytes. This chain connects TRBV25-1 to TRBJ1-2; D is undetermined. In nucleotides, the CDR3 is TGTGCCAGCAGACCGATCGGGGCTAACTATGGCTACACCTTC. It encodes CASRPIGANYGYTF.